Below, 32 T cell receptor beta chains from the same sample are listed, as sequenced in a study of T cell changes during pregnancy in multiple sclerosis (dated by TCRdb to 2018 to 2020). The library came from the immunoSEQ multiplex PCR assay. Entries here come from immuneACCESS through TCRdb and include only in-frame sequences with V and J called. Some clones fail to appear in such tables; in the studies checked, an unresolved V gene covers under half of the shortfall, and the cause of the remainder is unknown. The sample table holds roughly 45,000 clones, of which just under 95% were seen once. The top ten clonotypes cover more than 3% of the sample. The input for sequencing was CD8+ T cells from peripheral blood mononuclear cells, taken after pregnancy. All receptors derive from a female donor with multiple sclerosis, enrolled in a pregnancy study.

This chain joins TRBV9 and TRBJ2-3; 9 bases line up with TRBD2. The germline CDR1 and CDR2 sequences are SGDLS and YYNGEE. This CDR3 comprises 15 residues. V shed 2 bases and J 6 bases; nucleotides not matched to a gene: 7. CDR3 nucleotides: TGTGCCAGCAGCGTCGGGACTAGCTCGTGGGATACGCAGTATTTT. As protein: CASSVGTSSWDTQYF.

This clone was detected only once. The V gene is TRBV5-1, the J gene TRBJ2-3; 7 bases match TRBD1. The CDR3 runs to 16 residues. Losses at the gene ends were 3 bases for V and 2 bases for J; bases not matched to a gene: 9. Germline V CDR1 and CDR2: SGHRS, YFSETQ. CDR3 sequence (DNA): TGCGCCAGCAGCTCTAGACAGGGAGCTTTCACAGATACGCAGTATTTT. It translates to CASSSRQGAFTDTQYF.

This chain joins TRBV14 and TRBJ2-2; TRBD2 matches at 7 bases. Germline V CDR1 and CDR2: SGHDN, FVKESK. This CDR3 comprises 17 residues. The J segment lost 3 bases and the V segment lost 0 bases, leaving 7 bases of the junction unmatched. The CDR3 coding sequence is TGTGCCAGCAGCCAAGATGTGCTAGCGGTTCACACCGGGGAGCTGTTTTTT. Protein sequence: CASSQDVLAVHTGELFF.

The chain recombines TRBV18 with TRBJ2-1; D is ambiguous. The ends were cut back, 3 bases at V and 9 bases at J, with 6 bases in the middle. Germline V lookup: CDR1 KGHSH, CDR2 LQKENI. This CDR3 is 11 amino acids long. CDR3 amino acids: CASSPPGEQFF. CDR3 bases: TGTGCCAGCTCACCTCCGGGTGAGCAGTTCTTC.

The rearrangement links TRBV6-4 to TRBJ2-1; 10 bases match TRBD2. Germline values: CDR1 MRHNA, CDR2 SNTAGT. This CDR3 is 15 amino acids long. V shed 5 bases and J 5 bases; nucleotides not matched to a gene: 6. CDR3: CASSITSGDNNEQFF. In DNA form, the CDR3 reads TGTGCCAGCAGTATCACTAGCGGGGACAACAATGAGCAGTTCTTC.

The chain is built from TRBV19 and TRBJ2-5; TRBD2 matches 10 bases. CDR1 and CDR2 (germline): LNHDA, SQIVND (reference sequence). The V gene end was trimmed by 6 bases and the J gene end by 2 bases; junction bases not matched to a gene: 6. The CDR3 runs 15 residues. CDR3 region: CASRVRTSGQETQYF. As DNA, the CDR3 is TGTGCCAGTAGGGTCAGGACTAGCGGACAAGAGACCCAGTACTTC. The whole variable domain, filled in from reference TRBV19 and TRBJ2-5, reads DGGITQSPKYLFRKEGQNVTLSCEQNLNHDAMYWYRQDPGQGLRLIYYSQIVNDFQKGDIAEGYSVSREKKESFPLTVTSAQKNPTAFYLCASRVRTSGQETQYFGPGTRLLVL.

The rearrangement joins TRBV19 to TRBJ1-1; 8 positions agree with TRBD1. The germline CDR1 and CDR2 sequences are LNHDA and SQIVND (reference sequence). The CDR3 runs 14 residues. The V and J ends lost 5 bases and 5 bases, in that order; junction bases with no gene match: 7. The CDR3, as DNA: TGTGCCAGTAGTCGGCAGGGGGCGAGAACTGAAGCTTTCTTT. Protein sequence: CASSRQGARTEAFF. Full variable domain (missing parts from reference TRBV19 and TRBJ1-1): DGGITQSPKYLFRKEGQNVTLSCEQNLNHDAMYWYRQDPGQGLRLIYYSQIVNDFQKGDIAEGYSVSREKKESFPLTVTSAQKNPTAFYLCASSRQGARTEAFFGQGTRLTVV.

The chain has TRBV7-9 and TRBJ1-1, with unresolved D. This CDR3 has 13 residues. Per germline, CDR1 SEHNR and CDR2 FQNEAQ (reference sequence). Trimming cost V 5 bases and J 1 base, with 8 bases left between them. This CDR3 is CASSPLQNTEAFF. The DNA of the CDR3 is TGTGCCAGCAGCCCGTTACAGAACACTGAAGCTTTCTTT.

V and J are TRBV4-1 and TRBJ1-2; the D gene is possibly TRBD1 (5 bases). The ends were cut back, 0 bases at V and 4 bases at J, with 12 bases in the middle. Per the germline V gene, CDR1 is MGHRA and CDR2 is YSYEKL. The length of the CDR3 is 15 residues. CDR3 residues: CASSQDPSTGYGYTF. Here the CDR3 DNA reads TGCGCCAGCAGCCAAGATCCTAGTACAGGCTATGGCTACACCTTC.

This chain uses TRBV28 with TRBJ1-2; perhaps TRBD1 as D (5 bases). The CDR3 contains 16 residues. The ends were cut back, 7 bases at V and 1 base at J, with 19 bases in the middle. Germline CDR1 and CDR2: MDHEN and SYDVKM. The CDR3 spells CASIPAPRQFNYGYTF. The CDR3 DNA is TGTGCCAGCATCCCCGCCCCCCGACAGTTTAACTATGGCTACACCTTC.

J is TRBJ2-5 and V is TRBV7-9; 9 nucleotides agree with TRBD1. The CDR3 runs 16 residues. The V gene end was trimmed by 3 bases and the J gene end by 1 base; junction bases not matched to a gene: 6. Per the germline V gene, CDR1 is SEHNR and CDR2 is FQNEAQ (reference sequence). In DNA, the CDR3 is TGTGCCAGCAGCTTTCTATGGACAGGGGTCCAAGAGACCCAGTACTTC. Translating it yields CASSFLWTGVQETQYF.

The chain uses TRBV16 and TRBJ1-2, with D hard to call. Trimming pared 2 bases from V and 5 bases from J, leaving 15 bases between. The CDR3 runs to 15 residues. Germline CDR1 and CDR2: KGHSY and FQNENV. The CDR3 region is CASSQGAAGTYGYTF. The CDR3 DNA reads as TGTGCCAGCAGCCAAGGAGCCGCTGGAACGTATGGCTACACCTTC. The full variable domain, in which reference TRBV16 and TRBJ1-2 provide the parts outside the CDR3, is GEEVAQTPKHLVRGEGQKAKLYCAPIKGHSYVFWYQQVLKNEFKFLISFQNENVFDETGMPKERFSAKCLPNSPCSLEIQATKLEDSAVYFCASSQGAAGTYGYTFGSGTRLTVV.

The CDR3 region is CASSLEQGGRNTEAFF. As DNA, the CDR3 is TGTGCCAGCAGCTTAGAGCAGGGTGGCCGGAACACTGAAGCTTTCTTT. The chain couples TRBV7-6 to TRBJ1-1, with D perhaps matching TRBD1 (5 bases). The CDR3 runs to 16 residues. The ends were cut back, 1 base at V and 1 base at J, with 13 bases in the middle. Germline CDR1 is SGHVS and CDR2 is FNYEAQ.

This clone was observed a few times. The CDR3 region is CASSVVPDTEAFF. The DNA of the CDR3 is TGTGCCAGCAGCGTAGTCCCGGACACTGAAGCTTTCTTT. The J gene is TRBJ1-1, the V gene TRBV9; D not resolved. V lost 0 bases to trimming and J lost 3 bases, with 6 bases between them. The CDR3 contains 13 residues. The germline CDR1 and CDR2 sequences are SGDLS and YYNGEE.

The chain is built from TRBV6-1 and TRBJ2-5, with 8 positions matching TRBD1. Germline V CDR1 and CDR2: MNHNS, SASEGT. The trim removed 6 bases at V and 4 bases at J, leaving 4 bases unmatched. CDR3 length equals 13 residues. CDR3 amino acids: CASRSQGGETQYF. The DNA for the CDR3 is TGTGCCAGCAGGTCACAGGGGGGAGAGACCCAGTACTTC.

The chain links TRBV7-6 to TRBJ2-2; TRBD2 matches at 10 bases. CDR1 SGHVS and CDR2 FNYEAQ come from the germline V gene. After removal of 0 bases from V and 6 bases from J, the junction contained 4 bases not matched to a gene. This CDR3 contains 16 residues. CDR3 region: CASSLALSGGAGELFF. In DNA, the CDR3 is TGTGCCAGCAGCTTAGCCCTCAGCGGGGGGGCCGGGGAGCTGTTTTTT.

The CDR3 sequence is CASSWTSGGTDTQYF. The CDR3 DNA reads as TGTGCCAGCAGCTGGACTAGCGGGGGAACAGATACGCAGTATTTT. The J gene is TRBJ2-3, the V gene TRBV7-6, with 13 positions matching TRBD2. Germline V gene data show CDR1 as SGHVS and CDR2 as FNYEAQ. Losses at the gene ends were 4 bases for V and 3 bases for J; bases not matched to a gene: 1. The CDR3 consists of 15 residues.

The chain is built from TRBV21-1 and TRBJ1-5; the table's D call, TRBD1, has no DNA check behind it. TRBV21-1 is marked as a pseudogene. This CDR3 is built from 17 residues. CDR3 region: CASSPQRQDRVAQPQHF. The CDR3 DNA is TGTGCCAGCAGCCCCCAGAGGCAGGACAGGGTAGCCCAGCCCCAGCATTTT.

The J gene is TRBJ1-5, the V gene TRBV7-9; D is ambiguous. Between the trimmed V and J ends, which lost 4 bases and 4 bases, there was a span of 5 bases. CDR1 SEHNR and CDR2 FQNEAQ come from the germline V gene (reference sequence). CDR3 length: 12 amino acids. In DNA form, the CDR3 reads TGTGCCAGCAGCTCCTTAAATCAGCCCCAGCATTTT. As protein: CASSSLNQPQHF.

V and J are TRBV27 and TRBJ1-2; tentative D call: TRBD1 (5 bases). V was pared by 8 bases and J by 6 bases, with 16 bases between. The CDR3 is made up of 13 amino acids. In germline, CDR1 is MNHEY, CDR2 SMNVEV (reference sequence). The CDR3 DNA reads TGTGCCAGCGGTAAGACAGATCGCCATGGCTACACCTTC. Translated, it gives CASGKTDRHGYTF.

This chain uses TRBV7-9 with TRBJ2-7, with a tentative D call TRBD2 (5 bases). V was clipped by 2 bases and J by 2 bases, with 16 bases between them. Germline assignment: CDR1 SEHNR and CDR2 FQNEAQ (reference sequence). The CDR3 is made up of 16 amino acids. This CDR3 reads CASSLLSGIKTYEQYF. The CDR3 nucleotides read TGTGCCAGCAGCTTACTAAGCGGCATTAAAACCTACGAGCAGTACTTC.

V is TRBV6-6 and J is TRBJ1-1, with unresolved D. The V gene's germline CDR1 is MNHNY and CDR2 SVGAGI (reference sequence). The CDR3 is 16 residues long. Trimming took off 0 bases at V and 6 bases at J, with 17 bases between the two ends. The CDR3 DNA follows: TGTGCCAGCAGTTACTCGAGATCAAGGAGTTACGCTGAAGCTTTCTTT. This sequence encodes CASSYSRSRSYAEAFF.

In nucleotides, the CDR3 is TGTGCCAGCAGCCCCTGGGACAGGGGAACTGAAGCTTTCTTT. This translates into CASSPWDRGTEAFF. The chain carries TRBV9 and TRBJ1-1, with 10 positions matching TRBD1. This CDR3 has 14 amino acids. Germline V gene data show CDR1 as SGDLS and CDR2 as YYNGEE. The V and J ends lost 4 bases and 5 bases, in that order; junction bases with no gene match: 5. Looking up the rest from reference TRBV9 and TRBJ1-1 gives the full variable domain: DSGVTQTPKHLITATGQRVTLRCSPRSGDLSVYWYQQSLDQGLQFLIQYYNGEERAKGNILERFSAQQFPDLHSELNLSSLELGDSALYFCASSPWDRGTEAFFGQGTRLTVV.

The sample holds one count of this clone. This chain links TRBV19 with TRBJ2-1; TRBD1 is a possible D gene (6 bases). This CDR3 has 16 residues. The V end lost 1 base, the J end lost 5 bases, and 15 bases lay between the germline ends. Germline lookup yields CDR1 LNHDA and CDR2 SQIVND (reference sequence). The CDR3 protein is CASSIVVGTPNNEQFF. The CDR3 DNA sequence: TGTGCCAGTAGTATAGTGGTGGGGACACCCAACAATGAGCAGTTCTTC. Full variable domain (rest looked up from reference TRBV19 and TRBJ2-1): DGGITQSPKYLFRKEGQNVTLSCEQNLNHDAMYWYRQDPGQGLRLIYYSQIVNDFQKGDIAEGYSVSREKKESFPLTVTSAQKNPTAFYLCASSIVVGTPNNEQFFGPGTRLTVL.

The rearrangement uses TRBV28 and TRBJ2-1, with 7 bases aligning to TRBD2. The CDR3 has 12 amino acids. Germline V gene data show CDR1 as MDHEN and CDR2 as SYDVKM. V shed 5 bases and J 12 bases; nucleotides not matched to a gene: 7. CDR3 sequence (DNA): TGTGCCAGCAGTCTGAAGGGGAGGGGGCAGTTCTTC. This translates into CASSLKGRGQFF. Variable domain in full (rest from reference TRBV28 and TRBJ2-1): DVKVTQSSRYLVKRTGEKVFLECVQDMDHENMFWYRQDPGLGLRLIYFSYDVKMKEKGDIPEGYSVSREKKERFSLILESASTNQTSMYLCASSLKGRGQFFGPGTRLTVL.

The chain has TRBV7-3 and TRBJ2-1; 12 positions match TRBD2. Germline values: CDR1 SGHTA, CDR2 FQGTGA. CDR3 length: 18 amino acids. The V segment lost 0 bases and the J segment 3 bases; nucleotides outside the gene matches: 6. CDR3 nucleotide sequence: TGTGCCAGCAGCTTAACCGTAACTAGCGGGAGGATCTACAATGAGCAGTTCTTC. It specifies CASSLTVTSGRIYNEQFF.

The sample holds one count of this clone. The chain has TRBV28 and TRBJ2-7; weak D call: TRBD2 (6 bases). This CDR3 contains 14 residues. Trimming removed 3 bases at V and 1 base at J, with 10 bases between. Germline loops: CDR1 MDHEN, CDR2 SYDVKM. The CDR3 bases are TGTGCCAGCAGTTTTCGCGGGGTTTCCTACGAGCAGTACTTC. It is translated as CASSFRGVSYEQYF.

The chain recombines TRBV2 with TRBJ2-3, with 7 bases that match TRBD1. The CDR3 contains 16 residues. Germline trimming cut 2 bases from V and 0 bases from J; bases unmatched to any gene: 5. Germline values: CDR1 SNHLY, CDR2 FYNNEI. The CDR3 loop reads CASSESTGFSTDTQYF. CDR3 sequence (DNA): TGTGCCAGCAGTGAATCGACAGGGTTTAGCACAGATACGCAGTATTTT.

In DNA form, the CDR3 reads TGTGCCAGTAGTGTCCACCTTGTGAGGGGGCGCGACGTCCTGACTTTC. Its protein is CASSVHLVRGRDVLTF. The V and J genes are TRBV19 and TRBJ2-6; 7 nucleotides line up with TRBD1. This CDR3 has 16 amino acids. The germline V gene encodes CDR1 LNHDA and CDR2 SQIVND (reference sequence). J was trimmed by 11 bases and V by 5 bases; bases with no gene match: 15.

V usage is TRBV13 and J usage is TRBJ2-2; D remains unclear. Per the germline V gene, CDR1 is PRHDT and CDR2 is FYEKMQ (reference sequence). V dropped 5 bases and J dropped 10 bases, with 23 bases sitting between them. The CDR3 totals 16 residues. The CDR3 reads CASSNPAAAAAPELFF. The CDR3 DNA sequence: TGTGCCAGCAGCAACCCCGCGGCGGCGGCGGCCCCGGAGCTGTTTTTT.

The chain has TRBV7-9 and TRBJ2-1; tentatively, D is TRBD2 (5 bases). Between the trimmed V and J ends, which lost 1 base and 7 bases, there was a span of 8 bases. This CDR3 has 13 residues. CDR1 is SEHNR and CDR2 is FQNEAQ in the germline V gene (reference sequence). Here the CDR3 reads CASSLVTGNEQFF. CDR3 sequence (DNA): TGTGCCAGCAGCTTAGTCACGGGGAATGAGCAGTTCTTC. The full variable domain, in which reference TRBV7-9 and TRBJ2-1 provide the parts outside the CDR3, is DTGVSQNPRHKITKRGQNVTFRCDPISEHNRLYWYRQTLGQGPEFLTYFQNEAQLEKSRLLSDRFSAERPKGSFSTLEIQRTEQGDSAMYLCASSLVTGNEQFFGPGTRLTVL.

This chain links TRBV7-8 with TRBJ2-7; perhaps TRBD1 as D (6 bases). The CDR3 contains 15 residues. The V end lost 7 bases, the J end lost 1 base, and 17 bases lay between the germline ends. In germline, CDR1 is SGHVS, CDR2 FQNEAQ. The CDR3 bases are TGTGCCAGCAACACACCGATAGGACAGTCCTACGAGCAGTACTTC. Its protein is CASNTPIGQSYEQYF.